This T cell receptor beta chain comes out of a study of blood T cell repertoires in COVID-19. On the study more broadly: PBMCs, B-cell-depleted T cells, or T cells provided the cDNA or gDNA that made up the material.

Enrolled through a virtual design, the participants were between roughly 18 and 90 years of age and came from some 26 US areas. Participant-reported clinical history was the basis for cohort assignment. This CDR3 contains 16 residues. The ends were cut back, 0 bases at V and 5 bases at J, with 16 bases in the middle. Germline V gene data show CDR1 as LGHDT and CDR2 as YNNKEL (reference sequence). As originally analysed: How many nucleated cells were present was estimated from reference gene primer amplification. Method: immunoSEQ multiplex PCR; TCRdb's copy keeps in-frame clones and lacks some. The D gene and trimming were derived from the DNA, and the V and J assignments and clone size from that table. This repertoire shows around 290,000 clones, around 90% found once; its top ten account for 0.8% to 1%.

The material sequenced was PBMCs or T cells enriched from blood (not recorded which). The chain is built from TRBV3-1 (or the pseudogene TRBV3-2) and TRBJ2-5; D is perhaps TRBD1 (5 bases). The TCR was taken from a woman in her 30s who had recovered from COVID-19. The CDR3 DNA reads TGTGCCAGCAGCCAAGATGGACACGGGCCTGAGGAGACCCAGTACTTC. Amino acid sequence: CASSQDGHGPEETQYF.